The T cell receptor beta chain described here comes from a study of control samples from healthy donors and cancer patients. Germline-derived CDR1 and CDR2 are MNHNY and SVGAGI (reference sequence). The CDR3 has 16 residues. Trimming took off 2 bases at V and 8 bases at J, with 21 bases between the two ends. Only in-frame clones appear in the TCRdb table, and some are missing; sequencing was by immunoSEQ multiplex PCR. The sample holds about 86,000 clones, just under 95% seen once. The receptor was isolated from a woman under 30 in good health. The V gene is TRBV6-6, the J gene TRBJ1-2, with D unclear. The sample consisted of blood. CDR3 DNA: TGTGCCAGCAGTTACGGCCCAGCGCTGGGGAACGGGGGCTACACCTTC. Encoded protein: CASSYGPALGNGGYTF.